This TCR beta chain was identified in a study of post-analysis software for immune sequencing data. Study at large: Some patients lacked subtype; others had relapsing-remitting, secondary progressive or progressive-relapsing disease. The study's findings and limits: The study found significantly lower normalized Chao1 diversity in multiple sclerosis patients than in controls. Same-batch preparations were strongly co-clustered by F measure. TRBV5-6, TRBV5-1 and TRBV20-1 were among roughly 5 TRBV segments more frequent in patients than controls.

The CDR3 consists of 13 residues. Trimming took off 7 bases at V and 7 bases at J, with 17 bases between the two ends. This clonotype appeared a few times. Its cognate antigen is unknown. Unique molecular identifiers were carried by the TCR beta cDNA libraries. About 500,000 cDNA molecules came from 1 to 10 million T cells. TCRdb analysed the PCR reads with MiXCR anew, one entry per CDR3 protein. The sample contains hundreds of thousands of distinct CDR3 sequences, approximately 57% of which appear only once. This TCR derives from a girl aged 10-17 years with multiple sclerosis. The chain has TRBV12-3 or TRBV12-4 and TRBJ2-7; D is possibly TRBD1 or TRBD2 (5 bases each). Sequencing was done on a sample of blood. For the CDR3, the DNA is TGTGCCAGCATAAGCAAGCAGTGGGGGGAGCAGTACTTC. Translation gives CASISKQWGEQYF.